This T cell receptor (beta chain) was identified in a study of cytomegalovirus exposure and HLA in healthy donors. Study-wide results and limits: What a later analysis showed was that several of the most significant clusters appeared linked to common viral pathogens. TCR beta V- and J-gene trimming was later associated with a missense DCLRE1C variant.

With 60 Vbeta and 13 Jbeta primers, the PCR was carried out. Clones were sequenced by immunoSEQ multiplex PCR, and TCRdb holds only the in-frame ones, with some missing. The repertoire holds some 110,000 clones, with around 77% as singletons. V shed 5 bases and J shed 1 base, with 17 bases lying between them. This CDR3 contains 16 residues. In germline, CDR1 is MNHEY, CDR2 SMNVEV (reference sequence). For this clone: The antigen is unknown.

The V and J genes are TRBV27 and TRBJ1-2; the D gene is possibly TRBD1 (5 bases). The receptor was derived from a man aged 50 or older in good health and CMV-seropositive. The material sequenced was PBMCs. The CDR3 nucleotides read TGTGCCAGCAGTCCTCGGACAACGGGCGGTAACTATGGCTACACCTTC. Translating it yields CASSPRTTGGNYGYTF.